A single sample is the source of the 25 T cell receptor beta chains below, sequenced in a study of glioma-infiltrating T cells after dendritic cell vaccination. Some clones are missing from TCRdb's copy, which holds only in-frame ones; the method was immunoSEQ multiplex PCR. The data contain over 65,000 clones, about 85% of them singletons. Time point in this sample: after dendritic cell vaccination, including at tumor progression/relapse. The source material was blood, sampled after dendritic cell vaccination. The receptors originated from a human donor with glioblastoma.

The chain has TRBV11-3 and TRBJ1-3, with a possible D match to TRBD1 (5 bases). The CDR3 is 19 amino acids. The V gene's germline CDR1 is SGHNT and CDR2 YENEEA. V was trimmed by 3 bases and J by 0 bases, leaving 21 bases between them. In DNA, the CDR3 is TGTGCCAGCAGCTTGGGGGGTAATTTCGGTCGAAGCTCTGGAAACACCATATATTTT. It encodes CASSLGGNFGRSSGNTIYF.

The chain couples TRBV6-6 to TRBJ2-5; 10 nucleotides agree with TRBD2. The CDR3 has 15 amino acids. The germline gives CDR1 MNHNY, CDR2 SVGAGI (reference sequence). V was clipped by 6 bases and J by 2 bases; unmatched bases: 6. CDR3 nucleotides: TGTGCCAGCAGCCGTACTAGCGGGACTCAAGAGACCCAGTACTTC. It yields the protein CASSRTSGTQETQYF.

The chain links TRBV27 to TRBJ1-5, with D perhaps TRBD1 (5 bases). The CDR3 loop spans 13 amino acids. Deletions cut 0 bases from V and 6 bases from J, with 6 bases between. Germline V lookup: CDR1 MNHEY, CDR2 SMNVEV (reference sequence). The CDR3 nucleotides are TGTGCCAGCAGTTTATCGGGGCTTCAGCCCCAGCATTTT. This gives the protein CASSLSGLQPQHF.

The chain links TRBV18 to TRBJ2-2; the match to TRBD1 covers 9 bases. CDR1 and CDR2 from the germline V gene are KGHSH and LQKENI. V dropped 6 bases and J dropped 3; count of bases not matched to a gene: 11. This CDR3 comprises 17 residues. CDR3 sequence (DNA): TGTGCCAGCTCCGAGCCCCCGGGACAGGGACACACCGGGGAGCTGTTTTTT. This translates into CASSEPPGQGHTGELFF. Using reference TRBV18 and TRBJ2-2 for the parts outside the CDR3, the full variable domain is NAGVMQNPRHLVRRRGQEARLRCSPMKGHSHVYWYRQLPEEGLKFMVYLQKENIIDESGMPKERFSAEFPKEGPSILRIQQVVRGDSAAYFCASSEPPGQGHTGELFFGEGSRLTVL.

The chain combines TRBV19 with TRBJ1-6; TRBD1 matches 10 bases. With V trimmed by 3 bases and J by 9 bases, 5 bases remained unmatched. The CDR3 runs 15 residues. Germline CDR1 and CDR2: LNHDA and SQIVND (reference sequence). CDR3 region: CASSIGGQGSSPLHF. DNA of the CDR3: TGTGCCAGTAGTATTGGGGGACAGGGGAGTTCACCCCTCCACTTT. The variable domain in full, with the rest retrieved from reference TRBV19 and TRBJ1-6, is DGGITQSPKYLFRKEGQNVTLSCEQNLNHDAMYWYRQDPGQGLRLIYYSQIVNDFQKGDIAEGYSVSREKKESFPLTVTSAQKNPTAFYLCASSIGGQGSSPLHFGNGTRLTVT.

CDR3 protein: CASSFATGGDTQYF. CDR3 nucleotides: TGTGCCAGCAGCTTCGCTACAGGGGGAGATACGCAGTATTTT. This chain joins TRBV5-4 and TRBJ2-3, with 8 bases identical to TRBD1. CDR3 length: 14 amino acids. Germline values: CDR1 SGHNT, CDR2 YYREEE (reference sequence). The V segment lost 2 bases and the J segment 5 bases; nucleotides outside the gene matches: 4.

V gene TRBV11-2 combines with J gene TRBJ2-3, with no clear D. The germline V gene has CDR1 SGHAT and CDR2 FQNNGV. The V end was cut by 5 bases, the J end by 4 bases, with 7 bases between. The CDR3 totals 12 residues. In DNA form, the CDR3 reads TGTGCCAGCAGCCCCCCCGCAGATACGCAGTATTTT. Residues: CASSPPADTQYF.

The J gene is TRBJ2-1, the V gene TRBV5-5; 7 bases are a match to TRBD1. The CDR3 runs to 13 residues. Looked up from germline, CDR1 is SGHKS and CDR2 is YYEKEE (reference sequence). Trimming took 4 bases from V and 12 from J; bases not matched to a gene: 10. This CDR3 is CASSITGERLQFF. Written as DNA, the CDR3 is TGTGCCAGCAGCATTACAGGGGAAAGGTTGCAGTTCTTC.

The rearrangement joins TRBV7-2 to TRBJ1-4; 8 bases agree with TRBD1. Per germline, CDR1 SGHTA and CDR2 FQGNSA. This CDR3 has 17 residues. After removal of 5 bases from V and 0 bases from J, the junction contained 8 bases not matched to a gene. The CDR3 loop reads CASSQDRAGSTNEKLFF. CDR3 DNA sequence: TGTGCCAGCAGCCAGGACAGGGCGGGATCAACTAATGAAAAACTGTTTTTT.

The table lists this clone with a few counts. V is TRBV18 and J is TRBJ2-2; TRBD1 matches 7 bases. CDR3 length equals 16 residues. V shed 2 bases and J 1 base; nucleotides not matched to a gene: 4. Germline-derived CDR1 and CDR2 are KGHSH and LQKENI. The CDR3 protein is CASSPRGHQNTGELFF. The CDR3 bases are TGTGCCAGCTCACCAAGGGGGCACCAGAACACCGGGGAGCTGTTTTTT.

The chain carries TRBV5-4 and TRBJ2-3; TRBD2 matches 10 bases. CDR1 is SGHNT, CDR2 YYREEE, per germline (reference sequence). The CDR3 sequence is 15 residues long. V gave up 4 bases and J gave up 1 base; unmatched junction bases: 3. CDR3 DNA: TGTGCCAGCAGCCGAGCGGGGGGGGGCACAGATACGCAGTATTTT. As protein: CASSRAGGGTDTQYF. Based on the CDR3 plus reference TRBV5-4 and TRBJ2-3, the full variable domain is ETGVTQSPTHLIKTRGQQVTLRCSSQSGHNTVSWYQQALGQGPQFIFQYYREEENGRGNFPPRFSGLQFPNYSSELNVNALELDDSALYLCASSRAGGGTDTQYFGPGTRLTVL.

This chain connects TRBV4-1 to TRBJ1-5; 7 bases are shared with TRBD1. Trimming at V came to 1 base and at J to 10 bases, leaving 10 bases not matched to a gene. Germline loops: CDR1 MGHRA, CDR2 YSYEKL. The CDR3 runs 15 residues. The CDR3 loop reads CASSQVQGGGGPQHF. The CDR3 DNA follows: TGCGCCAGCAGCCAAGTCCAGGGGGGCGGTGGTCCCCAGCATTTT.

This CDR3 reads CASSFAGGIETQYF. The CDR3 DNA sequence: TGTGCCAGCAGTTTTGCGGGAGGGATTGAGACCCAGTACTTC. The chain combines TRBV27 with TRBJ2-5; 9 bases line up with TRBD2. After removal of 3 bases from V and 5 bases from J, the junction contained 4 bases not matched to a gene. The CDR3 spans 14 residues. Germline CDR1 and CDR2: MNHEY and SMNVEV (reference sequence).

This clone was seen just once. The chain recombines TRBV7-2 with TRBJ2-5; 8 bases map to TRBD2. Per the germline V gene, CDR1 is SGHTA and CDR2 is FQGNSA. Trimming removed 11 bases from V and 5 bases from J; junction bases left unmatched: 10. The CDR3 is made up of 13 amino acids. CDR3 loop: CALSGGVGETQYF. DNA of the CDR3: TGTGCCCTGTCGGGGGGGGTTGGTGAGACCCAGTACTTC. The full variable domain, in which reference TRBV7-2 and TRBJ2-5 provide the parts outside the CDR3, is GAGVSQSPSNKVTEKGKDVELRCDPISGHTALYWYRQSLGQGLEFLIYFQGNSAPDKSGLPSDRFSAERTGGSVSTLTIQRTQQEDSAVYLCALSGGVGETQYFGPGTRLLVL.

This rearrangement joins TRBV6-1 to TRBJ1-1, with D uncertain. CDR1 is MNHNS, CDR2 SASEGT, per germline. Trimming removed 6 bases at V and 6 bases at J, with 8 bases between. The CDR3 is 11 residues long. For the CDR3, the DNA is TGTGCCAGCAGGTGGGAGGCTGAAGCTTTCTTT. This sequence encodes CASRWEAEAFF.

The V call is TRBV19, the J call TRBJ2-2, with 9 bases identical to TRBD1. The CDR3 is 15 residues long. Germline V gene lookup returns CDR1 LNHDA and CDR2 SQIVND (reference sequence). The ends lost 11 bases at V and 3 bases at J; junction bases unmatched: 10. The CDR3 DNA sequence: TGTGCCTCCGATGCGGGACAGGGACACACCGGGGAGCTGTTTTTT. Encoded protein: CASDAGQGHTGELFF. Full variable domain (remainder filled in from reference TRBV19 and TRBJ2-2): DGGITQSPKYLFRKEGQNVTLSCEQNLNHDAMYWYRQDPGQGLRLIYYSQIVNDFQKGDIAEGYSVSREKKESFPLTVTSAQKNPTAFYLCASDAGQGHTGELFFGEGSRLTVL.

In its sample, this clone was seen once. CDR3 amino acids: CAWNLAGGRNNEQFF. CDR3 in DNA: TGTGCCTGGAATTTGGCGGGAGGCAGAAACAATGAGCAGTTCTTC. The V gene is TRBV30, the J gene TRBJ2-1, with TRBD2 matching 8 bases. There are 15 residues in the CDR3. Germline V CDR1 and CDR2: GTSNPN, SVGIG (reference sequence). J gave up 5 bases and V 4 bases, and 10 bases lay outside the gene matches.

As concerns this clone: Its ends do not fully match the called genes, so a read error is possible. V usage is TRBV20-1 and J usage is TRBJ2-7; D not certain. The CDR3 consists of 11 residues. Germline loops: CDR1 DFQATT, CDR2 SNEGSKA (reference sequence). CDR3 sequence reads: CSAGDLYEQYF. The DNA for the CDR3 is TGCAGTGCTGGAGACTTATACGAGCAGTACTTC.

The V and J genes are TRBV6-1 and TRBJ2-7, with D perhaps TRBD1 (6 bases). V shed 2 bases and J shed 3 bases, with 8 bases lying between them. The CDR3 extends over 13 amino acids. The V gene's germline CDR1 is MNHNS and CDR2 SASEGT. CDR3 DNA: TGTGCCAGCAGTGAAACAGGGAACTACGAGCAGTACTTC. This codes for CASSETGNYEQYF.

The CDR3 region is CASSEAGYGYTF. Written as DNA, the CDR3 is TGTGCCAGCAGTGAGGCGGGGTATGGCTACACCTTC. V and J are TRBV6-1 and TRBJ1-2; no clear D gene. Trimming removed 3 bases at V and 5 bases at J, with 7 bases between. CDR3 length equals 12 residues. Germline CDR1 and CDR2: MNHNS and SASEGT.

The chain joins TRBV6-1 to TRBJ2-2; D remains unclear. V lost 4 bases to trimming and J lost 0 bases, with 6 bases between them. Germline V gives CDR1 MNHNS, CDR2 SASEGT. The CDR3 sequence is 14 residues long. The CDR3 protein is CASSGDSNTGELFF. The CDR3 nucleotides are TGTGCCAGCAGTGGCGACTCGAACACCGGGGAGCTGTTTTTT.

The genes are TRBV5-4 and TRBJ2-7, with a tentative D call TRBD1 (6 bases). The V and J ends lost 4 bases and 2 bases respectively, with 13 bases between them. The germline CDR1 and CDR2 sequences are SGHNT and YYREEE (reference sequence). The CDR3 has 14 residues. CDR3 coding DNA: TGTGCCAGCAGCCCGGACAGTTCTACCTACGAGCAGTACTTC. Residues: CASSPDSSTYEQYF.

This chain uses TRBV19 with TRBJ1-1; 7 nucleotides line up with TRBD1. Germline values: CDR1 LNHDA, CDR2 SQIVND (reference sequence). This CDR3 spans 15 amino acids. V lost 5 bases to trimming and J lost 0 bases; unmatched junction nucleotides: 6. The CDR3 loop reads CASSPNRGMNTEAFF. The CDR3 DNA follows: TGTGCCAGTAGTCCCAACAGGGGCATGAACACTGAAGCTTTCTTT.

The rearrangement uses TRBV28 and TRBJ1-4; TRBD1 aligns across 7 bases. The ends lost 5 bases at V and 5 bases at J; junction bases unmatched: 8. CDR1 is MDHEN, CDR2 SYDVKM, per germline. The CDR3 totals 15 residues. The CDR3 sequence: CASSHDRGLNEKLFF. The CDR3 DNA reads as TGTGCCAGCAGTCATGATAGGGGGCTGAATGAAAAACTGTTTTTT.

The chain links TRBV7-9 to TRBJ2-3; 10 bases map to TRBD1. The trim removed 1 base at V and 5 bases at J, leaving 6 bases unmatched. In germline, CDR1 is SEHNR, CDR2 FQNEAQ (reference sequence). The CDR3 sequence is 16 residues long. The CDR3 DNA reads as TGTGCCAGCAGCTTAGAAGGGACAGGGGTGGAAGATACGCAGTATTTT. The encoded protein is CASSLEGTGVEDTQYF.